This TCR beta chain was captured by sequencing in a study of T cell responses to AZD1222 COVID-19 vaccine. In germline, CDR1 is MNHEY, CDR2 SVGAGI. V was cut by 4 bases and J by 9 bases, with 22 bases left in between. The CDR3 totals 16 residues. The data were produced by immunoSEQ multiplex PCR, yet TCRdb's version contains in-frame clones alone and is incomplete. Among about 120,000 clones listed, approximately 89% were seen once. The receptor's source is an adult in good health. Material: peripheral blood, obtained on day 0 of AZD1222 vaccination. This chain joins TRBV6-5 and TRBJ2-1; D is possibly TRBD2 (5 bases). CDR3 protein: CASSSNRFSEIGEQFF. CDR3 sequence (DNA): TGTGCCAGCAGTTCTAATCGGTTTAGCGAAATTGGTGAGCAGTTCTTC.